These 6 T cell receptor beta chains were sequenced from one sample in a study of shared clonotypes between healthy human individuals. The naive CD8 population came from CD45RO-negative cells selected for CCR7, without terminally differentiated effector memory CD45RA+ cells. Data came from immunoSEQ multiplex PCR; TCRdb stores just in-frame clones and leaves some out. The profile shows hundreds of thousands of clones, around 95% of them singletons. Sequenced sample: naive CD8+ T cells sorted from blood. These receptors originate from a woman under 40 in good health.

The chain is built from TRBV4-2 and TRBJ2-7; D call uncertain. The CDR3 sequence is 14 residues long. The V end lost 0 bases, the J end lost 3 bases, and 9 bases lay between the germline ends. The germline gives CDR1 LGHNA, CDR2 YNFKEQ. The chain's CDR3 is CASSQEEGFYEQYF. Here the CDR3 DNA reads TGTGCCAGCAGCCAAGAAGAAGGCTTCTACGAGCAGTACTTC.

This clone has more than one count but fewer than ten. V gene TRBV4-1 combines with J gene TRBJ2-2; 9 bases are shared with TRBD1. Germline V CDR1 and CDR2: MGHRA, YSYEKL. The CDR3 covers 14 residues. The V and J ends lost 4 bases and 6 bases, in that order; junction bases with no gene match: 3. The CDR3 DNA reads as TGCGCCAGCAGCCGACGACAGGGGGCCGGGGAGCTGTTTTTT. Its protein is CASSRRQGAGELFF.

V is TRBV10-3 and J is TRBJ2-5; D could derive from TRBD1 or TRBD2 (6 bases each). The CDR3 covers 16 residues. Germline CDR1 reads ENHRY; CDR2 reads SYGVKD. Trimming stripped 0 bases from V and 0 bases from J, with 11 bases between. Here the CDR3 DNA reads TGTGCCATCAGTGAGTCGGAGGGACATAACCAAGAGACCCAGTACTTC. Residues: CAISESEGHNQETQYF.

J is TRBJ1-2 and V is TRBV6-5; TRBD1 agrees at 8 bases. This CDR3 is 13 amino acids long. V dropped 6 bases and J dropped 7; count of bases not matched to a gene: 7. CDR1 MNHEY and CDR2 SVGAGI come from the germline V gene. The CDR3 is CASRNRGESGYTF. DNA of the CDR3: TGTGCCAGCAGAAACAGGGGGGAGAGTGGCTACACCTTC.

This clone was detected a few times. The rearrangement uses TRBV4-1 and TRBJ1-1, with 8 bases matching TRBD1. With V trimmed by 8 bases and J by 0 bases, 5 bases remained unmatched. The germline CDR1 and CDR2 sequences are MGHRA and YSYEKL. This CDR3 has 14 amino acids. The CDR3 is CASLDRGMNTEAFF. The DNA for the CDR3 is TGCGCCAGCCTAGACAGGGGCATGAACACTGAAGCTTTCTTT.

The gene calls are TRBV13 and TRBJ2-7; D possibly uses TRBD1 or TRBD2 (5 bases each). CDR3 length: 14 amino acids. The germline CDR1 and CDR2 sequences are PRHDT and FYEKMQ (reference sequence). V lost 3 bases to trimming and J lost 2 bases, with 11 bases between them. The CDR3 DNA is TGTGCCAGCAGCTTGAATGGGGACCCCTACGAGCAGTACTTC. Its protein product is CASSLNGDPYEQYF. Full variable domain (missing parts from reference TRBV13 and TRBJ2-7): AAGVIQSPRHLIKEKRETATLKCYPIPRHDTVYWYQQGPGQDPQFLISFYEKMQSDKGSIPDRFSAQQFSDYHSELNMSSLELGDSALYFCASSLNGDPYEQYFGPGTRLTVT.